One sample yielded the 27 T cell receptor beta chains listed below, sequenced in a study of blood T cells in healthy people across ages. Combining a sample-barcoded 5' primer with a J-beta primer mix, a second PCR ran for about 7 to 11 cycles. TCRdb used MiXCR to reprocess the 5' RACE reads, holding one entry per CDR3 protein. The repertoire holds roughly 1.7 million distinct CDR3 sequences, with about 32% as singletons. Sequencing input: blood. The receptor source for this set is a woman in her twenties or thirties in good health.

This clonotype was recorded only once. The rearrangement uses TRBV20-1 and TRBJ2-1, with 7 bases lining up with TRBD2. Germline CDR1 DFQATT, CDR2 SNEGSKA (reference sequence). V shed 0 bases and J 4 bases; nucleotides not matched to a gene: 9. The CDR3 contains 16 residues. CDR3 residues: CSARDGGASGYNEQFF. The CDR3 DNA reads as TGCAGTGCTAGAGATGGTGGAGCTAGCGGTTACAATGAGCAGTTCTTC.

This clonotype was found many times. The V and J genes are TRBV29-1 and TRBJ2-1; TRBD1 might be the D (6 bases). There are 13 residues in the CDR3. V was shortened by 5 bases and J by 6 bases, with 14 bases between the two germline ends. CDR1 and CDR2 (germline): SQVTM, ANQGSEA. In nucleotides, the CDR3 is TGCAGCGTTAGCCCCACAGGGTCCAATGAGCAGTTCTTC. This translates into CSVSPTGSNEQFF.

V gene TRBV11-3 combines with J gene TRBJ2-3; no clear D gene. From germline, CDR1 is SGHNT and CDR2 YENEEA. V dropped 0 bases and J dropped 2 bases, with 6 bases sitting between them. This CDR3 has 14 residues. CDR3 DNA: TGTGCCAGCAGCTTAGATGGGATCACAGATACGCAGTATTTT. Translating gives CASSLDGITDTQYF. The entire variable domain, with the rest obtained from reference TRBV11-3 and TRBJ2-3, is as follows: EAGVVQSPRYKIIEKKQPVAFWCNPISGHNTLYWYLQNLGQGPELLIRYENEEAVDDSQLPKDRFSAERLKGVDSTLKIQPAELGDSAVYLCASSLDGITDTQYFGPGTRLTVL.

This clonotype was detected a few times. The CDR3 sequence: CASLPLAPGGPSYNEQFF. CDR3 nucleotides: TGTGCCAGCCTCCCCCTAGCCCCCGGAGGACCATCCTACAATGAGCAGTTCTTC. The rearrangement uses TRBV28 and TRBJ2-1; D is possibly TRBD2 (5 bases). This CDR3 has 18 amino acids. V gave up 8 bases and J gave up 1 base, with 24 bases separating them. Germline V gene sequence: CDR1 MDHEN, CDR2 SYDVKM.

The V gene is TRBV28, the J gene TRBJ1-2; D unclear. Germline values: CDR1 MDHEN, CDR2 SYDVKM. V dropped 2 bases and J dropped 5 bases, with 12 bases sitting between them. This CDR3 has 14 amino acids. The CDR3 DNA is TGTGCCAGCAGTTTAAGGCCGCGGATTTATGGCTACACCTTC. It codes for CASSLRPRIYGYTF.

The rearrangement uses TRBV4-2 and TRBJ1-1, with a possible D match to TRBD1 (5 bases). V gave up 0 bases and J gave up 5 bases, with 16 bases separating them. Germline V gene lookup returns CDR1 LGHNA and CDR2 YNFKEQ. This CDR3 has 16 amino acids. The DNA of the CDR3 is TGTGCCAGCAGCCAAGATCTAGGGGAAGACAATACTGAAGCTTTCTTT. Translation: CASSQDLGEDNTEAFF.

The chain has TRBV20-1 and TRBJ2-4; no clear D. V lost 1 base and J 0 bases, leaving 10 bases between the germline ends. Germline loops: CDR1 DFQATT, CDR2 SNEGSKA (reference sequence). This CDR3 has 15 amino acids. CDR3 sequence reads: CSARGVLLAKNIQYF. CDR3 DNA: TGCAGTGCTAGAGGAGTCCTTTTAGCCAAAAACATTCAGTACTTC.

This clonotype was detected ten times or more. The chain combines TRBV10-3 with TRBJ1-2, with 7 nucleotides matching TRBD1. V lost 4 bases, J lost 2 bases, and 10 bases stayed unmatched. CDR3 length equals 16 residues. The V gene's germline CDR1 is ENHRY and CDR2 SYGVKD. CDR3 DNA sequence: TGTGCCATCAGTGCCACCTCGGGACAGAGAAACTATGGCTACACCTTC. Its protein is CAISATSGQRNYGYTF.

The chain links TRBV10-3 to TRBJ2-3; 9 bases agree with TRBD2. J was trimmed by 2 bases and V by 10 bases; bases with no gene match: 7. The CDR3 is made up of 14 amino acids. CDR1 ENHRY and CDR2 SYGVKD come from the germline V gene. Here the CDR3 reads CATRRTSDTDTQYF. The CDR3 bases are TGTGCCACCAGGAGGACTAGCGACACAGATACGCAGTATTTT.

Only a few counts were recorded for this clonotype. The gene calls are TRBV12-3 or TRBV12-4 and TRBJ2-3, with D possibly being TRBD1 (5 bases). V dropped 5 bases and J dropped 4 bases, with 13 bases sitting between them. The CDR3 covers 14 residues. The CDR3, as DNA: TGTGCCAGCAGTCCCAGAGTGACAGCAGATACGCAGTATTTT. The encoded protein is CASSPRVTADTQYF.

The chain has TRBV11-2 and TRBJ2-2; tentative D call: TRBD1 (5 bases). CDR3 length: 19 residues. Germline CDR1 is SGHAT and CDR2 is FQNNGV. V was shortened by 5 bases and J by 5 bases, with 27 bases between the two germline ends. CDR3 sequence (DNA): TGTGCCAGCAGCCAACGATTGAACCCCTCAGGGTTCCGGACCGGGGAGCTGTTTTTT. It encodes CASSQRLNPSGFRTGELFF.

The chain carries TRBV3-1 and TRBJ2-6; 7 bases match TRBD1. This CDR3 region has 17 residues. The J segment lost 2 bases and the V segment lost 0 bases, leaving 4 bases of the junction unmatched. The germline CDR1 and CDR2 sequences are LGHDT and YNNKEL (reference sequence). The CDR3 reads CASSQEVGGPGANVLTF. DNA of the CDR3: TGTGCCAGCAGCCAAGAAGTAGGGGGCCCTGGGGCCAACGTCCTGACTTTC.

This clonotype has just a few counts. The CDR3: CASSFWSPARDEQFF. CDR3 bases: TGTGCCAGCAGTTTTTGGTCACCCGCGAGGGATGAGCAGTTCTTC. The chain has TRBV12-3 or TRBV12-4 and TRBJ2-1; the D gene is possibly TRBD2 (5 bases). The CDR3 runs to 15 residues. V was trimmed by 3 bases and J by 8 bases, leaving 17 bases between them.

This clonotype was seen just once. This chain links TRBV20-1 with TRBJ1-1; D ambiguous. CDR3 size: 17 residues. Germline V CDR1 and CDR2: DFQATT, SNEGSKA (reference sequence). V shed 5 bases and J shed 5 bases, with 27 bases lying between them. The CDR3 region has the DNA TGCAGTGCTGGTGGCAGCTACACCCGGTATCCAAGAACTGAAGCTTTCTTT. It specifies CSAGGSYTRYPRTEAFF.

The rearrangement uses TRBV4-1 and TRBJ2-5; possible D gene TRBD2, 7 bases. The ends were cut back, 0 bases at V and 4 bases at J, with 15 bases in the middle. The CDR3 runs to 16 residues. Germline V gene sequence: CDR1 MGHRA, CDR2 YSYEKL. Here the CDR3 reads CASSQDGPGGLETQYF. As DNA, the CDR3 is TGCGCCAGCAGCCAAGATGGTCCGGGGGGCCTAGAGACCCAGTACTTC.

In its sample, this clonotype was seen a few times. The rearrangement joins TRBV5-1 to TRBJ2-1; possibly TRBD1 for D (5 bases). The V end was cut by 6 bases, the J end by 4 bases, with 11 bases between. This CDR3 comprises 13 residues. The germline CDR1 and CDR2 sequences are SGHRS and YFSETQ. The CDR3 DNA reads TGCGCCAGCACCGAACAGGTTTACAATGAGCAGTTCTTC. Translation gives CASTEQVYNEQFF.

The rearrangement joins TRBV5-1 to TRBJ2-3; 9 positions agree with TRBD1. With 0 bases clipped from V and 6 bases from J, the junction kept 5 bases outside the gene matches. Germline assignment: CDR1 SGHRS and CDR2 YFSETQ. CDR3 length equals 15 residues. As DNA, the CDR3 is TGCGCCAGCAGCTTGGATGGACAGGGGTCCGATACGCAGTATTTT. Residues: CASSLDGQGSDTQYF. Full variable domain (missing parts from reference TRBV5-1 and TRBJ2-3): KAGVTQTPRYLIKTRGQQVTLSCSPISGHRSVSWYQQTPGQGLQFLFEYFSETQRNKGNFPGRFSGRQFSNSRSEMNVSTLELGDSALYLCASSLDGQGSDTQYFGPGTRLTVL.

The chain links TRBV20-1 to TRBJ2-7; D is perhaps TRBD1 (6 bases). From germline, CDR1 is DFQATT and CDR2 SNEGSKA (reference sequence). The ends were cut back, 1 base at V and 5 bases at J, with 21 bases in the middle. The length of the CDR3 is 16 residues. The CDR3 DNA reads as TGCAGTGCTAGAGGTACCAGGGGCCCGATACGGGACGAGCAGTACTTC. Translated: CSARGTRGPIRDEQYF.

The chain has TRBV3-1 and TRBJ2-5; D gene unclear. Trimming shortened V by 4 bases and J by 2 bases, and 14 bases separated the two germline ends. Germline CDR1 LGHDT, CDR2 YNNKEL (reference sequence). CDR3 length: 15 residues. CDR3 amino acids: CASSRPRQRQETQYF. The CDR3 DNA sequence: TGTGCCAGCAGCCGCCCGAGGCAGAGACAAGAGACCCAGTACTTC.

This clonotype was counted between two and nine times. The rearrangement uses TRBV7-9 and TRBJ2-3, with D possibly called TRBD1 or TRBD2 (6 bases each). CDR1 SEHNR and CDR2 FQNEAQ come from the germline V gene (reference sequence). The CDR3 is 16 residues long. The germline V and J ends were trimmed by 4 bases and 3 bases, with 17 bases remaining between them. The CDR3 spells CASSSLEGGGTDTQYF. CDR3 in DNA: TGTGCCAGCAGCTCCCTGGAGGGGGGCGGGACAGATACGCAGTATTTT.

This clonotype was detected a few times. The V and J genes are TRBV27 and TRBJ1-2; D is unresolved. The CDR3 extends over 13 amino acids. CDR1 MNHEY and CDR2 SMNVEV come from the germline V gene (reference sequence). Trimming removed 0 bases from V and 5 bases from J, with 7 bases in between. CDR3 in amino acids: CASSLSEGYGYTF. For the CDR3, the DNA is TGTGCCAGCAGTTTATCCGAGGGATATGGCTACACCTTC.

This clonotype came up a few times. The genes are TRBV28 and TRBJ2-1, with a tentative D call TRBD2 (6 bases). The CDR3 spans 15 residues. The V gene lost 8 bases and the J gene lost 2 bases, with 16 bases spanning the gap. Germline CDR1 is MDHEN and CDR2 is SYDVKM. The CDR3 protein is CASLRTGLTYNEQFF. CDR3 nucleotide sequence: TGTGCCAGCCTCCGCACGGGACTGACCTACAATGAGCAGTTCTTC.

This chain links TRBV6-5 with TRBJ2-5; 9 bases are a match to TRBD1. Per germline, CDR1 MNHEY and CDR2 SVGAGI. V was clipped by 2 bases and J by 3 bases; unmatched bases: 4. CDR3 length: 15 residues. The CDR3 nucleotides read TGTGCCAGCAGTTACGGGACAGGGAGGAAAGAGACCCAGTACTTC. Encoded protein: CASSYGTGRKETQYF.

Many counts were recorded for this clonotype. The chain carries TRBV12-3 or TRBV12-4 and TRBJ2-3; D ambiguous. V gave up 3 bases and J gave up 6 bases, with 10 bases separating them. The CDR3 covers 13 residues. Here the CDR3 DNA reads TGTGCCAGCAGTTTGGGTCTTATCGATACGCAGTATTTT. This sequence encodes CASSLGLIDTQYF.

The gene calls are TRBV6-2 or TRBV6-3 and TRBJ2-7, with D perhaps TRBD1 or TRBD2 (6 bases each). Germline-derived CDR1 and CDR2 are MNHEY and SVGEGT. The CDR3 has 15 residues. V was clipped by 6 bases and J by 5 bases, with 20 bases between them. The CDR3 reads CASRPLTGAGNEQYF. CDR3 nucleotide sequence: TGTGCCAGCAGACCTCTGACGGGGGCAGGAAACGAGCAGTACTTC.

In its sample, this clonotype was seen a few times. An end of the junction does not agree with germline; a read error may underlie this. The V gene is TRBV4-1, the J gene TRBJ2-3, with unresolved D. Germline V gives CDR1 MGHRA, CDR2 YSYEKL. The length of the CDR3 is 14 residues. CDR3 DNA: TGCGCCAGCAGCCAAACCGCTAGTACAGATGCGCAGTATTTT. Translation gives CASSQTASTDAQYF.

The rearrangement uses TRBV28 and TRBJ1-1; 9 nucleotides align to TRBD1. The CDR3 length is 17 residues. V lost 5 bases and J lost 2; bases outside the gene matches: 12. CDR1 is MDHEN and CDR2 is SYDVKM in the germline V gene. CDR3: CASSQPRQGGRNTEAFF. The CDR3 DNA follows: TGTGCCAGCAGTCAACCGAGACAGGGGGGAAGAAACACTGAAGCTTTCTTT.